This passage covers 20 T cell receptor beta chains from one sample sequenced in a study of shared clonotypes between healthy human individuals. Assay used: immunoSEQ multiplex PCR; TCRdb lists only in-frame clones, some missing. The table has about 980,000 clones, less than 85% seen once; the top ten hold approximately 1.5%. The source material was memory CD4+ T cells sorted from blood. The subset: CD45RA-negative fraction. Receptors were obtained from a young man in good health.

This clone was observed a handful of times. This chain links TRBV28 with TRBJ1-1; 9 bases match TRBD1. Germline V CDR1 and CDR2: MDHEN, SYDVKM. CDR3 length: 14 residues. V shed 3 bases and J 4 bases; nucleotides not matched to a gene: 3. In DNA, the CDR3 is TGTGCCAGCAGTTTCGGACAGGGGAGCACTGAAGCTTTCTTT. This sequence encodes CASSFGQGSTEAFF.

This clone was counted a few times. The V call is TRBV18, the J call TRBJ2-3, with 10 bases lining up with TRBD2. Trimming cost V 4 bases and J 1 base; bases outside gene matches: 8. This CDR3 comprises 17 residues. The V gene's germline CDR1 is KGHSH and CDR2 LQKENI. The CDR3 bases are TGTGCCAGCTCACTCCCTCTTACTAGCGGGGGCACAGATACGCAGTATTTT. Translating gives CASSLPLTSGGTDTQYF.

This chain links TRBV29-1 with TRBJ2-7, with D possibly TRBD1 on 6 matching bases. V was clipped by 4 bases and J by 6 bases, with 22 bases between them. Germline assignment: CDR1 SQVTM and CDR2 ANQGSEA. This CDR3 is built from 15 residues. Here the CDR3 reads CSVVPHQGMRGEQYF. In DNA, the CDR3 is TGCAGCGTTGTACCCCACCAGGGGATGAGAGGCGAGCAGTACTTC.

The rearrangement uses TRBV19 and TRBJ2-5, with TRBD2 as a possible D gene (6 bases). The CDR3 runs 15 residues. V dropped 8 bases and J dropped 4 bases, with 20 bases sitting between them. Per the germline V gene, CDR1 is LNHDA and CDR2 is SQIVND (reference sequence). CDR3 sequence: CASSGGMGLRETQYF. The DNA of the CDR3 is TGTGCCAGTTCCGGGGGAATGGGTTTAAGAGAGACCCAGTACTTC.

The chain recombines TRBV10-3 with TRBJ1-2, with D perhaps TRBD1 (5 bases). Per the germline V gene, CDR1 is ENHRY and CDR2 is SYGVKD. Trimming removed 7 bases at V and 5 bases at J, with 14 bases between. CDR3 length equals 13 residues. Here the CDR3 DNA reads TGTGCCATCAACCCGGGGGTCGGGTATGGCTACACCTTC. Amino acids: CAINPGVGYGYTF.

The genes are TRBV6-1 and TRBJ1-3; D gene ambiguous. The CDR3 consists of 13 residues. V lost 3 bases and J 2 bases, leaving 5 bases between the germline ends. Germline lookup yields CDR1 MNHNS and CDR2 SASEGT. The DNA of the CDR3 is TGTGCCAGCAGTGACAGAACTGGAAACACCATATATTTT. Amino acids: CASSDRTGNTIYF.

This clone was seen ten or more times. Different DNA sequences within this sample yield the same CDR3. The chain uses TRBV6-1 and TRBJ2-2, with D uncertain. V was pared by 4 bases and J by 0 bases, with 3 bases between. The CDR3 sequence is 13 residues long. CDR1 is MNHNS, CDR2 SASEGT, per germline. CDR3 in amino acids: CASSGTNTGELFF. DNA of the CDR3: TGTGCCAGCAGTGGTACGAACACCGGGGAGCTGTTTTTT.

The CDR3 sequence is CASSRTGLDGNTIYF. As DNA, the CDR3 is TGTGCCAGTAGTCGAACAGGGTTGGATGGAAACACCATATATTTT. The V gene is TRBV19, the J gene TRBJ1-3; a weak D match, TRBD1 (6 bases). The CDR3 is made up of 15 amino acids. Germline lookup yields CDR1 LNHDA and CDR2 SQIVND (reference sequence). The ends were cut back, 5 bases at V and 3 bases at J, with 14 bases in the middle.

The J gene is TRBJ2-1, the V gene TRBV29-1; the D gene is possibly TRBD2 (6 bases). The V gene's germline CDR1 is SQVTM and CDR2 ANQGSEA. This CDR3 comprises 13 residues. The V and J ends lost 6 bases and 5 bases respectively, with 14 bases between them. The CDR3 DNA is TGCAGCGTCCGGAGGGCTTACGACAATGAGCAGTTCTTC. Its protein is CSVRRAYDNEQFF.

The chain couples TRBV27 to TRBJ2-2, with TRBD1 matching 9 bases. The V segment lost 6 bases and the J segment 4 bases; nucleotides outside the gene matches: 6. From germline, CDR1 is MNHEY and CDR2 SMNVEV (reference sequence). The CDR3 covers 15 residues. The CDR3 region is CASRPGTGTTGELFF. Here the CDR3 DNA reads TGTGCCAGCAGACCCGGGACAGGGACCACCGGGGAGCTGTTTTTT.

Only a few counts were recorded for this clone. The V call is TRBV5-6, the J call TRBJ1-2; a weak D match, TRBD1 (5 bases). V lost 5 bases to trimming and J lost 8 bases, with 13 bases between them. Per germline, CDR1 SGHDT and CDR2 YYEEEE. CDR3 length equals 12 residues. CDR3 loop: CASRYTEGGYTF. The CDR3 DNA sequence: TGTGCCAGCAGATACACAGAGGGGGGCTACACCTTC.

The chain links TRBV10-3 to TRBJ2-2; TRBD2 matches 12 bases. CDR1 and CDR2 from the germline V gene are ENHRY and SYGVKD. This CDR3 has 17 amino acids. Trimming at V came to 5 bases and at J to 7 bases, leaving 11 bases not matched to a gene. CDR3 residues: CAISTRLAGGAGGELFF. The CDR3 bases are TGTGCCATCAGTACCCGTCTAGCGGGGGGGGCCGGCGGGGAGCTGTTTTTT.

The J gene is TRBJ1-1, the V gene TRBV28; no definite D call. Trimming pared 3 bases from V and 1 base from J, leaving 12 bases between. This CDR3 is 15 amino acids long. Germline CDR1 reads MDHEN; CDR2 reads SYDVKM. The CDR3 coding sequence is TGTGCCAGCAGTTTTTCGGCTCTTTCGAACACTGAAGCTTTCTTT. Its protein product is CASSFSALSNTEAFF. Supplemented by reference TRBV28 and TRBJ1-1, the full variable domain reads DVKVTQSSRYLVKRTGEKVFLECVQDMDHENMFWYRQDPGLGLRLIYFSYDVKMKEKGDIPEGYSVSREKKERFSLILESASTNQTSMYLCASSFSALSNTEAFFGQGTRLTVV.

V is TRBV14 and J is TRBJ1-5; the D is unclear. Trimming shortened V by 3 bases and J by 4 bases, and 7 bases separated the two germline ends. Germline V gene data show CDR1 as SGHDN and CDR2 as FVKESK. The CDR3 contains 13 residues. Here the CDR3 DNA reads TGTGCCAGCAGCCAGGGTCCTAATCAGCCCCAGCATTTT. It yields the protein CASSQGPNQPQHF.

The chain links TRBV11-2 to TRBJ2-7; D is uncertain. This CDR3 contains 14 residues. CDR1 and CDR2 (germline): SGHAT, FQNNGV. Trimming shortened V by 3 bases and J by 0 bases, and 9 bases separated the two germline ends. CDR3 nucleotide sequence: TGTGCCAGCAGCTTGGTATTATCCTCCTACGAGCAGTACTTC. Translation: CASSLVLSSYEQYF.

J is TRBJ2-5 and V is TRBV10-1, with D perhaps matching TRBD1 or TRBD2 (5 bases each). Germline lookup yields CDR1 WNHNN and CDR2 SYGVQD (reference sequence). The CDR3 consists of 14 residues. V was cut by 3 bases and J by 8 bases, with 16 bases left in between. The CDR3 nucleotides are TGCGCCAGCAGTGACGGGACCCGATCTTTTACCCAGTACTTC. Protein sequence: CASSDGTRSFTQYF.

V usage is TRBV2 and J usage is TRBJ2-2, with TRBD2 identical over 11 bases. The CDR3 has 16 residues. Germline CDR1 SNHLY, CDR2 FYNNEI. V was clipped by 3 bases and J by 5 bases; unmatched bases: 5. The CDR3 sequence: CASSDSGGAWTGELFF. CDR3 bases: TGTGCCAGCAGTGATAGCGGGGGGGCGTGGACCGGGGAGCTGTTTTTT.

The genes are TRBV10-3 and TRBJ2-7; D is perhaps TRBD1 (5 bases). This CDR3 is built from 15 residues. The V end was cut by 2 bases, the J end by 2 bases, with 13 bases between. The germline CDR1 and CDR2 sequences are ENHRY and SYGVKD. The CDR3 DNA reads TGTGCCATCAGTGAGAACCCAGGGCGCACCTACGAGCAGTACTTC. Protein: CAISENPGRTYEQYF.

This rearrangement joins TRBV15 to TRBJ2-7, with D uncertain. There are 13 residues in the CDR3. V was cut by 1 base and J by 2 bases, with 6 bases left in between. The germline CDR1 and CDR2 sequences are LNHNV and YYDKDF (reference sequence). CDR3 loop: CATSRGSTYEQYF. DNA for the CDR3: TGTGCCACCAGCAGAGGAAGTACCTACGAGCAGTACTTC. Looking up the rest from reference TRBV15 and TRBJ2-7 gives the full variable domain: DAMVIQNPRYQVTQFGKPVTLSCSQTLNHNVMYWYQQKSSQAPKLLFHYYDKDFNNEADTPDNFQSRRPNTSFCFLDIRSPGLGDTAMYLCATSRGSTYEQYFGPGTRLTVT.

A note on this clone: Other DNA sequences of this sample code for an identical CDR3. V usage is TRBV6-5 and J usage is TRBJ1-1; D not certain. This CDR3 contains 13 residues. Germline-derived CDR1 and CDR2 are MNHEY and SVGAGI. V was pared by 5 bases and J by 1 base, with 8 bases between. In DNA form, the CDR3 reads TGTGCCAGCAGTCTGACACAGAACACTGAAGCTTTCTTT. This codes for CASSLTQNTEAFF.